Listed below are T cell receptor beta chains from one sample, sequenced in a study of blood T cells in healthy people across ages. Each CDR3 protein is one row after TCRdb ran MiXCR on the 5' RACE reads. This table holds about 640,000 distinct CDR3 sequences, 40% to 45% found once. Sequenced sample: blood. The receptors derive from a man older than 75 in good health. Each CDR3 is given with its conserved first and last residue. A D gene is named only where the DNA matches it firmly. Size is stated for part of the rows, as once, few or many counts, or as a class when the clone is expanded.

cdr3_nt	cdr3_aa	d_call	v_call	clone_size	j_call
TGTGCCAGCAGCCCGCGGGGGAGGCCGGGACCCCTTGGCAATGAGCAGTTCTTC	CASSPRGRPGPLGNEQFF	TRBD2	TRBV11-2	-	TRBJ2-1
TGCAGTGCTAGACCTGGACTAGCGGACTACAATGAGCAGTTCTTC	CSARPGLADYNEQFF	TRBD2	TRBV20-1	few	TRBJ2-1
TGTGCCATCAGCAACGACAGGGAGGAGACCCAGTACTTC	CAISNDREETQYF	TRBD1	TRBV10-3	few	TRBJ2-5
TGTGCCAGCAGCGTAAGCCAGGGACCGCCCTACGAGCAGTACTTC	CASSVSQGPPYEQYF	-	TRBV9	-	TRBJ2-7
TGTGCCAGCAGCTTTGGACCAACGCCCAATGAGCAGTTCTTC	CASSFGPTPNEQFF	-	TRBV7-9	-	TRBJ2-1
TGCAGTGCTCTCTCTACCCGGGAGAGGGACAATGAGCAGTTCTTC	CSALSTRERDNEQFF	-	TRBV20-1	-	TRBJ2-1
TGTGCCAGCAGCTTAGATCCGGGGAGGTTGTTAAACAATGAGCAGTTCTTC	CASSLDPGRLLNNEQFF	-	TRBV7-9	-	TRBJ2-1
TGCAGTGCTCGTAGTCCAGGGGGGCAAGAGACCCAGTACTTC	CSARSPGGQETQYF	-	TRBV20-1	-	TRBJ2-5
TGTGCCAGCGGGAACTACAATGAGCAGTTCTTC	CASGNYNEQFF	-	TRBV12-3/TRBV12-4	many	TRBJ2-1
TGTGCCTGGAGTCGCAGGGTAAGCTACGAGCAGTACTTC	CAWSRRVSYEQYF	-	TRBV30	-	TRBJ2-7
TGTGCCAGCAGCTTAATCGAGACAGGTAAATATGAGCAGTTCTTC	CASSLIETGKYEQFF	-	TRBV7-8	-	TRBJ2-1
TGTGCCAGCAGCTTAGCGACTCTAGCTACGCAGTATTTT	CASSLATLATQYF	-	TRBV11-3	few	TRBJ2-3
TGCAGTGCTAGAGATCTCGGACAGGGTCAGACCTATGGCTACACCTTC	CSARDLGQGQTYGYTF	TRBD1	TRBV20-1	many	TRBJ1-2
TGTGCCAGCAGCCCGACTAGCGGGGGGGCCGGGGAGACCCAGTACTTC	CASSPTSGGAGETQYF	TRBD2	TRBV4-2	few	TRBJ2-5
TGTGCCAACAGACAGGGGGGAGCTAACTATGGCTACACCTTC	CANRQGGANYGYTF	TRBD1	TRBV6-4	-	TRBJ1-2
TGCAGCGTTCTACTCGTCGCGGTCCCTGGTGGCGAGCAGTACTTC	CSVLLVAVPGGEQYF	-	TRBV29-1	many	TRBJ2-7
TGTGCCAGCAGTTTATCGCCCCAGGGCAGCTACGAGCAGTACTTC	CASSLSPQGSYEQYF	-	TRBV27	once	TRBJ2-7
TGTGCCTGGAGTGTGATGACTAATGAAAAACTGTTTTTT	CAWSVMTNEKLFF	-	TRBV30	few	TRBJ1-4
TGTGCCAGCAGTTCGGGACAGAAAAATGAAAAACTGTTTTTT	CASSSGQKNEKLFF	TRBD1	TRBV28	-	TRBJ1-4
TGTGCCAGCCGCGGGGCCAAGACAGGGTATGCCTACGAGCAGTACTTC	CASRGAKTGYAYEQYF	-	TRBV6-1	once	TRBJ2-7
TGCAGTGCCGGCCAGGGGTGGCGTGAGCAGTTCTTC	CSAGQGWREQFF	-	TRBV20-1	-	TRBJ2-1
TGTGCCAGCAGCTCCCAGGGGGGGATGACCTACGAGCAGTACTTC	CASSSQGGMTYEQYF	-	TRBV7-2	many	TRBJ2-7
TGCGCCAGCAGCCCCGGCTCAGGGGCGAAATACAATGAGCAGTTCTTC	CASSPGSGAKYNEQFF	-	TRBV5-1	few	TRBJ2-1
TGTGCCGGCGGTCAGGGGTCCACCTACGAGCAGTACTTC	CAGGQGSTYEQYF	-	TRBV7-9	few	TRBJ2-7
TGCAGCGTTGAACATCGCGGAGATACGCAGTATTTT	CSVEHRGDTQYF	-	TRBV29-1	-	TRBJ2-3
TGTGCCAGCAGGAGTAGCGGGAGGGCCTCCGAGCAGTACTTC	CASRSSGRASEQYF	TRBD2	TRBV6-2/TRBV6-3	-	TRBJ2-7
TGTGCCAGCAGTCCTGGGACGACTACCCAAGAGACCCAGTACTTC	CASSPGTTTQETQYF	-	TRBV12-3/TRBV12-4	few	TRBJ2-5
TGTGCCAGCACATTGGGTAGGGAGACCCAGTACTTC	CASTLGRETQYF	-	TRBV2	-	TRBJ2-5
TGTGCCAGTATTTCCAGCGCAAGCTCCTACAATGAGCAGTTCTTC	CASISSASSYNEQFF	-	TRBV19	-	TRBJ2-1
TGTGCCAGCAGTCCCCCCGCCGGACAGGGTGAGGGCTACACCTTC	CASSPPAGQGEGYTF	TRBD1	TRBV28	few	TRBJ1-2
TGCGCCAGCAGCCAAGAGTGGGCTAGCGGGATGGCCGGGGAGCTGTTTTTT	CASSQEWASGMAGELFF	TRBD2	TRBV4-3	-	TRBJ2-2